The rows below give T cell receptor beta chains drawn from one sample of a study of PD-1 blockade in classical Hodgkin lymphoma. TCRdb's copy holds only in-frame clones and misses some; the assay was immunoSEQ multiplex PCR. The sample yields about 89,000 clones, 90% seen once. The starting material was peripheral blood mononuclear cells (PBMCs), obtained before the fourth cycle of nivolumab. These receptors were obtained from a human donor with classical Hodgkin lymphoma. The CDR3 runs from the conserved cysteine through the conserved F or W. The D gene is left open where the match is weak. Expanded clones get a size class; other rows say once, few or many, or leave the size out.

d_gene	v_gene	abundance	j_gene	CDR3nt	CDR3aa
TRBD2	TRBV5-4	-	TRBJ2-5	TGTGCCAGCAGTTCGGGGGGGCAGGGCGGAGAGACCCAGTACTTC	CASSSGGQGGETQYF
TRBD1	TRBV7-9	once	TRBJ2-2	TGTGCCAGCAGATACGAACAGGGGGCGATCACCGGGGAGCTGTTTTTT	CASRYEQGAITGELFF
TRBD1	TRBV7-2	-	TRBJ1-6	TGTGCCAGCAGCCACGGGACAGGGGGGAATTCACCCCTCCACTTT	CASSHGTGGNSPLHF
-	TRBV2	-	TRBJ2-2	TGTGCCAGCAGGGGGGGTTGGGGCTTCACCGGGGAGCTGTTTTTT	CASRGGWGFTGELFF
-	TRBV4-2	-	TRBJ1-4	TGTGCCAGCAGCCAAGTTAAGGAGTTTAGTTCAACTAATGAAAAACTGTTTTTT	CASSQVKEFSSTNEKLFF
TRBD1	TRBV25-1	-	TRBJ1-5	TGTGCCAGCTCTGACAGGGGGGTGCAGCCCCAGCATTTT	CASSDRGVQPQHF
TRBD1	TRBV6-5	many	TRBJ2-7	TGTGCCAGTATGGACAGGGGTAACTACGAGCAGTACTTC	CASMDRGNYEQYF
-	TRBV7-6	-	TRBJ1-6	TGTGCCAGCAGCTTAAGGCCAGGCTCTTCACCCCTCCACTTT	CASSLRPGSSPLHF
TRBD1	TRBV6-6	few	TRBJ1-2	TGTGCCAGCAGCCCTAGGGGGCTTGGCTACACCTTC	CASSPRGLGYTF
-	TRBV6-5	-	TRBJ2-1	TGTGCCAGCAGCCCCCGGGGGATAACCTACAATGAGCAGTTCTTC	CASSPRGITYNEQFF